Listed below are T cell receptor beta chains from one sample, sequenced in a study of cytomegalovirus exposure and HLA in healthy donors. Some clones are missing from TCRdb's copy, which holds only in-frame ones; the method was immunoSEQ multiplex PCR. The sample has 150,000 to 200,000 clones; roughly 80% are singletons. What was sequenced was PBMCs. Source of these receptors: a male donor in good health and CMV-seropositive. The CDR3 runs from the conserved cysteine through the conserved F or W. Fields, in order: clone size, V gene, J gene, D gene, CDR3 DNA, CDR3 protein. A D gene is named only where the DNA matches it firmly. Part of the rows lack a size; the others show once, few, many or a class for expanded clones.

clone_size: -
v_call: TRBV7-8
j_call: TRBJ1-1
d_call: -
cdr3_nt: TGTGCCAGCAGCCCTCAATCCGAGTTAACTGAAGCTTTCTTT
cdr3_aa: CASSPQSELTEAFF

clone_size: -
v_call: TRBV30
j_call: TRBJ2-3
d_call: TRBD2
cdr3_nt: TGTGCCTGGAGTGCAGGTAGCGGGGACTTTAGCGGCACAGATACGCAGTATTTT
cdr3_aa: CAWSAGSGDFSGTDTQYF

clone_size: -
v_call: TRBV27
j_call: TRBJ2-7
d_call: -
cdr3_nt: TGTGCCAGCAGTTTCGGCAGGGGTTACGAGCAGTACTTC
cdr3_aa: CASSFGRGYEQYF

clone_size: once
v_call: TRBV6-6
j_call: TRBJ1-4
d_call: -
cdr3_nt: TGTGCCAGCAGTTATGTCACAACTAATGAAAAACTGTTTTTT
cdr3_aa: CASSYVTTNEKLFF

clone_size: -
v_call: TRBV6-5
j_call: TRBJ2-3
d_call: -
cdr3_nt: TGTGCCAGCAGTTACGGTCGGACTTTGGGCACAGATACGCAGTATTTT
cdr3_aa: CASSYGRTLGTDTQYF

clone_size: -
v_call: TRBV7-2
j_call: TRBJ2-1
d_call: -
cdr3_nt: TGTGCCAGCAGCCCCGGCAGGCCCTCCTACAATGAGCAGTTCTTC
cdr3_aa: CASSPGRPSYNEQFF

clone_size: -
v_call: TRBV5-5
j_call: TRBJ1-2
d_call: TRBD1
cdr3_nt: TGTGCCAGCAGCTTGAGAGGACAGGGAAGCTATGGCTACACCTTC
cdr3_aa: CASSLRGQGSYGYTF

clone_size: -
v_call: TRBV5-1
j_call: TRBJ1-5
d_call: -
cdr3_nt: TGCGCCAGCAGCTTGAGCTCCCTGGGCAATCAGCCCCAGCATTTT
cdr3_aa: CASSLSSLGNQPQHF

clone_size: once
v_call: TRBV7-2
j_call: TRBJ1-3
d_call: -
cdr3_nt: TGTGCCAGCAGCTTACGCCAGTTTGCCCGCTCAAAGGGAAACACCATATATTTT
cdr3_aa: CASSLRQFARSKGNTIYF

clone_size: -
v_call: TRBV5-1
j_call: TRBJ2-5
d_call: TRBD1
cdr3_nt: TGCGCCAGCAGCACAACAGGGGGCGCGGAGACCCAGTACTTC
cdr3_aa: CASSTTGGAETQYF

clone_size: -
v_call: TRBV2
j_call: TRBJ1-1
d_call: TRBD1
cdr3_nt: TGTGCCAGCAGTGAATTATCAGGGGGCTACACTGAAGCTTTCTTT
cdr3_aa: CASSELSGGYTEAFF

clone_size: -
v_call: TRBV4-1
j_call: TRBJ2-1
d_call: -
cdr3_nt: TGCGCCAGCAGCCAAGAGCTAAACGCACTGAATGAGCAGTTCTTC
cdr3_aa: CASSQELNALNEQFF

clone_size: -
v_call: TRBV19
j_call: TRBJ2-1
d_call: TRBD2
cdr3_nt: TGTGCCAGTAGTAGGAATACAGTGGGACTAGCGGGAGTCCATGAGCAGTTCTTC
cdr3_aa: CASSRNTVGLAGVHEQFF

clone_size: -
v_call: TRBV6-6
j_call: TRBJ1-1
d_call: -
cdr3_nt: TGTGCCAGCAGTTATAGTCGAAGCATGAACACTGAAGCTTTCTTT
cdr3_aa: CASSYSRSMNTEAFF

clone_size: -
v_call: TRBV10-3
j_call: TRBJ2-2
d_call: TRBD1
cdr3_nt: TGTGCCATCCTGAACCGGGACAGGGGAACCGGGGAGCTGTTTTTT
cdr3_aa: CAILNRDRGTGELFF

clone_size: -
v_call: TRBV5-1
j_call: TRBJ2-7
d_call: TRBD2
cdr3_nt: TGCGCCAGCAGCTCGCCCGATCCGACTAGCGGGAGTATCTACGAGCAGTACTTC
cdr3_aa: CASSSPDPTSGSIYEQYF

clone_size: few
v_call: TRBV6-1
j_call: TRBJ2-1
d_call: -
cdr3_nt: TGTGCCAGCAGTGAAGCGGGGGGGCGCGGCGTTGAGCAGTTCTTC
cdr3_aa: CASSEAGGRGVEQFF